This T cell receptor (beta chain) originates from a study of CD8 T cells in ankylosing spondylitis. Whole-study results and caveats: Blood from ankylosing spondylitis patients appeared to carry a characteristic eight-variant TCR beta motif. Previous work reported some of these motif variants in the synovial fluid and blood of reactive arthritis. Clones linked to the disease showed a CD8+ phenotype. They occurred at relatively low frequencies in peripheral blood.

CDR3 length: 15 residues. Germline CDR1 SNHLY, CDR2 FYNNEI. Trimming took off 6 bases at V and 5 bases at J, with 20 bases between the two ends. This clonotype has at least ten counts. Antigen unknown. Scientists made TCR beta libraries using quantitative 5'-RACE with molecular barcodes. TCRdb re-called the 5' RACE reads through MiXCR, storing one row per CDR3 protein. The sample has roughly 230,000 distinct CDR3 sequences, roughly 8% seen once. The receptor was derived from a female donor with ankylosing spondylitis or in good health (not recorded which). The sequenced material came from blood, either unsorted or a sorted T cell fraction (not recorded which). The J gene is TRBJ2-7, the V gene TRBV2; D is uncertain. Here the CDR3 DNA reads TGTGCCAGCAGCGAGACGGGTCCCCCGGGTGACGAGCAGTACTTC. Protein product: CASSETGPPGDEQYF.